This T cell receptor (beta chain) was captured by sequencing in a study of cytomegalovirus exposure and HLA in healthy donors. CDR3 length equals 18 residues. Trimming removed 2 bases from V and 7 bases from J; junction bases left unmatched: 12. Germline CDR1 and CDR2: SGHRS and YFSETQ. The PCR used 60 Vbeta and 13 Jbeta primers. Sequenced by immunoSEQ multiplex PCR; TCRdb stores in-frame clones only, minus some. The table records under 100,000 clones, 81% of them present only once. This clone came up many times. The chain recombines TRBV5-1 with TRBJ2-2, with TRBD2 matching 12 bases. Sequencing was performed on PBMCs. The receptor was isolated from an older woman in good health and CMV-seropositive. The CDR3 sequence: CASSFPSSGRVDCGELFF. The DNA of the CDR3 is TGCGCCAGCAGCTTCCCTTCTAGCGGGAGGGTGGATTGCGGGGAGCTGTTTTTT.